The 9 T cell receptor beta chains below come from one sample, sequenced in a study of radiotherapy plus CTLA-4 blockade in lung cancer. Assay used: immunoSEQ multiplex PCR; TCRdb lists only in-frame clones, some missing. The top ten clones hold roughly 4% of a sample with tens of thousands of clones, 55% to 80% of them seen once. This specimen consisted of peripheral blood, obtained from a patient treated with radiotherapy plus ipilimumab. The receptors derive from a human donor with non-small cell lung cancer who had a complete response to radiotherapy plus ipilimumab.

V gene TRBV5-1 combines with J gene TRBJ2-1; TRBD1 might be the D (5 bases). Germline V gene sequence: CDR1 SGHRS, CDR2 YFSETQ. This CDR3 is 15 amino acids long. Deletions cut 0 bases from V and 6 bases from J, with 13 bases between. The CDR3 loop is CASSLEGRQGNEQFF. The CDR3 coding sequence is TGCGCCAGCAGCTTGGAGGGTCGGCAGGGCAATGAGCAGTTCTTC.

This sequence joins TRBV19 and TRBJ2-2; TRBD2 agrees at 10 bases. The CDR3 is 15 residues long. V was clipped by 9 bases and J by 5 bases; unmatched bases: 9. CDR1 is LNHDA and CDR2 is SQIVND in the germline V gene (reference sequence). The CDR3 protein is CASLPLAGATGELFF. The CDR3 DNA reads TGTGCCAGCCTCCCGCTAGCGGGAGCTACCGGGGAGCTGTTTTTT. Full variable domain (rest looked up from reference TRBV19 and TRBJ2-2): DGGITQSPKYLFRKEGQNVTLSCEQNLNHDAMYWYRQDPGQGLRLIYYSQIVNDFQKGDIAEGYSVSREKKESFPLTVTSAQKNPTAFYLCASLPLAGATGELFFGEGSRLTVL.

This clone was seen a few times. The chain is built from TRBV28 and TRBJ1-3, with 7 bases fitting TRBD1. Trimming took 4 bases from V and 4 from J; bases not matched to a gene: 7. CDR3 length equals 15 residues. CDR1 MDHEN and CDR2 SYDVKM come from the germline V gene. CDR3 in amino acids: CASSSRGQTGNTIYF. CDR3 DNA: TGTGCCAGCAGTTCCCGGGGACAGACAGGAAACACCATATATTTT.

This chain links TRBV9 with TRBJ2-7, with 7 bases fitting TRBD1. J lost 1 base, V lost 3 bases, and 4 bases had no gene match. Germline V gives CDR1 SGDLS, CDR2 YYNGEE. This CDR3 has 14 residues. The CDR3 region has the DNA TGTGCCAGCAGCGGCCGGGACAGTTCCTACGAGCAGTACTTC. Amino acids: CASSGRDSSYEQYF.

V and J are TRBV5-8 and TRBJ2-7, with 7 nucleotides matching TRBD2. Germline CDR1 SGHTS, CDR2 YDEGEE. Trimming removed 2 bases from V and 4 bases from J; junction bases left unmatched: 9. The CDR3 runs 15 residues. The CDR3 bases are TGTGCCAGCAGCTTCGAAGGACTAGGGGTATACGAGCAGTACTTC. Protein sequence: CASSFEGLGVYEQYF.

This clone was picked up a small number of times. The gene calls are TRBV27 and TRBJ1-2, with 12 bases lining up with TRBD1. J was trimmed by 8 bases and V by 4 bases; bases with no gene match: 8. Germline V lookup: CDR1 MNHEY, CDR2 SMNVEV (reference sequence). The CDR3 is made up of 15 amino acids. DNA of the CDR3: TGTGCCAGCAGTTCGCCGGGACAGGGGGCGAACGGCTACACCTTC. It yields the protein CASSSPGQGANGYTF.

The chain links TRBV2 to TRBJ2-7, with D possibly TRBD2 on 6 matching bases. The length of the CDR3 is 14 residues. Trimming stripped 7 bases from V and 4 bases from J, with 17 bases between. Germline loops: CDR1 SNHLY, CDR2 FYNNEI. CDR3 sequence reads: CASMSRRALYEQYF. DNA for the CDR3: TGTGCCAGCATGAGCCGGAGGGCCTTGTACGAGCAGTACTTC. The variable domain in full, completed from reference TRBV2 and TRBJ2-7, reads EPEVTQTPSHQVTQMGQEVILRCVPISNHLYFYWYRQILGQKVEFLVSFYNNEISEKSEIFDDQFSVERPDGSNFTLKIRSTKLEDSAMYFCASMSRRALYEQYFGPGTRLTVT.

The gene calls are TRBV5-1 and TRBJ2-7; 7 bases line up with TRBD2. CDR1 and CDR2 (germline): SGHRS, YFSETQ. Trimming removed 0 bases from V and 2 bases from J; junction bases left unmatched: 8. CDR3 length: 16 residues. In nucleotides, the CDR3 is TGCGCCAGCAGCTTGGTCTTCCAGCGGGACCCCTACGAGCAGTACTTC. Translation gives CASSLVFQRDPYEQYF. Full variable domain (rest looked up from reference TRBV5-1 and TRBJ2-7): KAGVTQTPRYLIKTRGQQVTLSCSPISGHRSVSWYQQTPGQGLQFLFEYFSETQRNKGNFPGRFSGRQFSNSRSEMNVSTLELGDSALYLCASSLVFQRDPYEQYFGPGTRLTVT.

The V gene is TRBV30, the J gene TRBJ1-4, with 10 bases aligning to TRBD1. Trimming at V came to 2 bases and at J to 8 bases, leaving 5 bases not matched to a gene. The CDR3 covers 14 residues. The germline V gene encodes CDR1 GTSNPN and CDR2 SVGIG (reference sequence). The DNA of the CDR3 is TGTGCCTGGAGTCGACAGGGGGCGCGAGAAAAACTGTTTTTT. Its translation is CAWSRQGAREKLFF.